One sample yielded the 10 T cell receptor beta chains listed below, sequenced in a study of metastatic and nonmetastatic thyroid tumors. TCRdb recomputed clones from the PCR reads via MiXCR. Among over 20,000 clones listed, roughly 27% were seen once. All patients were treatment-naive before thyroid surgery. The sample consisted of tumor tissue. These TCRs come from a male donor with papillary thyroid cancer or a benign thyroid nodule (not recorded which). Some clones in this sample may be carry-over from other donors' samples.

This chain joins TRBV27 and TRBJ2-1; D is uncertain. The CDR3 is 13 amino acids. Trimming removed 8 bases from V and 5 bases from J, with 13 bases in between. Per the germline V gene, CDR1 is MNHEY and CDR2 is SMNVEV (reference sequence). The CDR3 spells CASGGLNNNEQFF. CDR3 nucleotide sequence: TGTGCCAGCGGCGGCCTAAACAACAATGAGCAGTTCTTC.

This clone was seen more than once but under ten times. The DNA of the CDR3 is TGTGCCAGCAGCCAAACCCCAACGCTCTCCTACAATGAGCAGTTCTTC. Translating it yields CASSQTPTLSYNEQFF. The chain employs TRBV6-2 or TRBV6-3 and TRBJ2-1; the D is unclear. The CDR3 covers 16 residues. Trimming pared 6 bases from V and 0 bases from J, leaving 15 bases between. Germline values: CDR1 MNHEY, CDR2 SVGEGT.

There are many counts of this clone. This chain links TRBV5-1 with TRBJ2-1; TRBD1 matches 9 bases. This CDR3 has 13 residues. Germline assignment: CDR1 SGHRS and CDR2 YFSETQ. V was pared by 5 bases and J by 8 bases, with 5 bases of the junction left unmatched. CDR3 residues: CASRTGQGHEQFF. CDR3 sequence (DNA): TGCGCCAGCAGGACCGGACAGGGGCATGAGCAGTTCTTC. The full variable domain, with the rest looked up from reference TRBV5-1 and TRBJ2-1, is KAGVTQTPRYLIKTRGQQVTLSCSPISGHRSVSWYQQTPGQGLQFLFEYFSETQRNKGNFPGRFSGRQFSNSRSEMNVSTLELGDSALYLCASRTGQGHEQFFGPGTRLTVL.

This clone was counted only a few times. CDR3 sequence reads: CASSYSHTEAFF. The DNA of the CDR3 is TGTGCCAGCAGTTACTCGCACACTGAAGCTTTCTTT. This sequence joins TRBV6-5 and TRBJ1-1, with no clear D. Germline assignment: CDR1 MNHEY and CDR2 SVGAGI. Between the trimmed V and J ends, which lost 0 bases and 3 bases, there was a span of 2 bases. The CDR3 is 12 amino acids.

In its sample, this clone was seen many times. The DNA of the CDR3 is TGTGCCAGCAGCGTAGGCAGGGGGGGGACTAGCGGCAATGAGCAGTTCTTC. Its translation is CASSVGRGGTSGNEQFF. This sequence joins TRBV9 and TRBJ2-1; TRBD2 matches at 11 bases. Unmatched junction bases numbered 8, after V lost 0 bases and J lost 6 bases. This CDR3 spans 17 amino acids. Germline values: CDR1 SGDLS, CDR2 YYNGEE.

This clone was detected only a few times. The chain uses TRBV6-2 or TRBV6-3 and TRBJ1-6; D gene ambiguous. The CDR3 is 14 amino acids. The germline gives CDR1 MNHEY, CDR2 SVGEGT. V lost 1 base and J 6 bases, leaving 7 bases between the germline ends. In nucleotides, the CDR3 is TGTGCCAGCAGTTACTTACAGATTAATTCACCCCTCCACTTT. Protein sequence: CASSYLQINSPLHF.

This clone has a single count. The CDR3 DNA is TGTGCGAGCGGGATTTTGAGCACAGATACGCAGTATTTT. Translation: CASGILSTDTQYF. V gene TRBV14 combines with J gene TRBJ2-3; 7 bases fit TRBD2. In germline, CDR1 is SGHDN, CDR2 FVKESK. The CDR3 contains 13 residues.

The V call is TRBV4-3, the J call TRBJ2-6; possibly TRBD1 for D (5 bases). The CDR3 has 17 residues. Germline V gene sequence: CDR1 LGHNA, CDR2 YSLEER. V lost 1 base to trimming and J lost 0 bases, with 10 bases between them. CDR3 sequence reads: CASSQGDSNSGANVLTF. The CDR3 region has the DNA TGCGCCAGCAGCCAAGGAGACAGCAACTCTGGGGCCAACGTCCTGACTTTC.

This clone was observed a few times. The rearrangement links TRBV12-3 or TRBV12-4 to TRBJ1-1; 7 bases line up with TRBD1. The CDR3 covers 14 residues. Losses at the gene ends were 5 bases for V and 1 base for J; bases not matched to a gene: 4. The CDR3, as DNA: TGTGCCAGCAGTGCGGGGACAGCGAACACTGAAGCTTTCTTT. Its protein product is CASSAGTANTEAFF.

This clone showed up many times. The chain uses TRBV20-1 and TRBJ1-1; maybe TRBD1 (6 bases). The V end was cut by 6 bases, the J end by 4 bases, with 15 bases between. Germline lookup yields CDR1 DFQATT and CDR2 SNEGSKA (reference sequence). CDR3 length: 13 residues. DNA of the CDR3: TGCAGTGCCCCTGGGGGGCGAGGCACTGAAGCTTTCTTT. Encoded protein: CSAPGGRGTEAFF.